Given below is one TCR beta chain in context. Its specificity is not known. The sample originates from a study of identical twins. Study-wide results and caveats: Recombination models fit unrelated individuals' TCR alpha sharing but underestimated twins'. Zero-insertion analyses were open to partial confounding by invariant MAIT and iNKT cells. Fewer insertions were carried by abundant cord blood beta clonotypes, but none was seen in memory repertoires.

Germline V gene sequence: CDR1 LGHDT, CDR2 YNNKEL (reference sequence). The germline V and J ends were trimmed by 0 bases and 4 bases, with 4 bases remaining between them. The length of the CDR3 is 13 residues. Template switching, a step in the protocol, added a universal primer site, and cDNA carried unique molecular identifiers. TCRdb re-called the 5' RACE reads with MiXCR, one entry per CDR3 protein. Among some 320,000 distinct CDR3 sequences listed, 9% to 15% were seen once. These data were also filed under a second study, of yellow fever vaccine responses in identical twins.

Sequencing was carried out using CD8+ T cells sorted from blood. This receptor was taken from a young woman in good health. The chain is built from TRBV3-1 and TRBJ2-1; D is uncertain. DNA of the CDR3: TGTGCCAGCAGCCAAGACTTTTACAATGAGCAGTTCTTC. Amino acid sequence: CASSQDFYNEQFF.